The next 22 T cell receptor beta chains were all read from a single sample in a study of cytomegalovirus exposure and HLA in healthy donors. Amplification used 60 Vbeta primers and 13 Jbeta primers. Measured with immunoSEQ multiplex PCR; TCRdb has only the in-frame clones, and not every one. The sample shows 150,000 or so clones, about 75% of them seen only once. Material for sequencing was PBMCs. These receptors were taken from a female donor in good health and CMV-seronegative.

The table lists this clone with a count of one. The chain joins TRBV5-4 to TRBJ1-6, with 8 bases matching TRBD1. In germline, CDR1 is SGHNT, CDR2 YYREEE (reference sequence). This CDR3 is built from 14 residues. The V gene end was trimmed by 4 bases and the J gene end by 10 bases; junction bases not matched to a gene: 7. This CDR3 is CASSRQGPESPLHF. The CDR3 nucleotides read TGTGCCAGCAGCAGACAGGGGCCGGAATCACCCCTCCACTTT.

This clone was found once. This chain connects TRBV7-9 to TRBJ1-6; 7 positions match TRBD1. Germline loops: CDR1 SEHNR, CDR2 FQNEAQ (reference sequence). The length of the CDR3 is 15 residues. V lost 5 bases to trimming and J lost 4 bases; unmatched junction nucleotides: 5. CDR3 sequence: CASSGMTGYNSPLHF. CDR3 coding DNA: TGTGCCAGCAGCGGAATGACAGGGTATAATTCACCCCTCCACTTT.

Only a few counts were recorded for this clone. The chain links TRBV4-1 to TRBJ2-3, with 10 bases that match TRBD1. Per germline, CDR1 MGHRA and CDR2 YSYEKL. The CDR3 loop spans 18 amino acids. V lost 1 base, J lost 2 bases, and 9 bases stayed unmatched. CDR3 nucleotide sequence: TGCGCCAGCAGCCAAGTTTTGTTCGGGACAGGGGACACAGATACGCAGTATTTT. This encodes CASSQVLFGTGDTDTQYF.

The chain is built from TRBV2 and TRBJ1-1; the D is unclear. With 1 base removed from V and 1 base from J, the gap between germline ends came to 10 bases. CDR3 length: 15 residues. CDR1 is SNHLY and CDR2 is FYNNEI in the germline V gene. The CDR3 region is CASSEDAAGNTEAFF. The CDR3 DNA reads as TGTGCCAGCAGTGAAGATGCGGCGGGGAACACTGAAGCTTTCTTT.

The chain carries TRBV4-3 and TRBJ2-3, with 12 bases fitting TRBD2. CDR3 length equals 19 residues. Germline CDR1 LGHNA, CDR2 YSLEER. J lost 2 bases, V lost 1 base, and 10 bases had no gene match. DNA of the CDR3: TGCGCCAGCAGCCAAGGAAGACTAGCGGGAGTGAAGGTCACAGATACGCAGTATTTT. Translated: CASSQGRLAGVKVTDTQYF.

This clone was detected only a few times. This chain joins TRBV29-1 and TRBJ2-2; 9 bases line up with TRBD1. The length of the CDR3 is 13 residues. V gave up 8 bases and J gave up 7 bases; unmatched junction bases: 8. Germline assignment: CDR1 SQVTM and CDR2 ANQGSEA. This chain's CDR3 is CSSRTGDDGELFF. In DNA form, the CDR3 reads TGCAGCTCACGGACAGGGGATGACGGGGAGCTGTTTTTT.

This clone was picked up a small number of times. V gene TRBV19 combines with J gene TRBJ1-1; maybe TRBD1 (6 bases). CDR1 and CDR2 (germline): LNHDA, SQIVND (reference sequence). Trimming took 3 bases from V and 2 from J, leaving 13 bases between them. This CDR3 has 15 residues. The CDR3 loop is CASSIGRGANTEAFF. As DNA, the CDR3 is TGTGCCAGTAGTATTGGGAGGGGGGCAAACACTGAAGCTTTCTTT.

In DNA form, the CDR3 reads TGTGCCAGCAGTGACCCCGAGACAGGGATCTATGGCTACACCTTC. It specifies CASSDPETGIYGYTF. V is TRBV25-1 and J is TRBJ1-2; TRBD1 matches 7 bases. This CDR3 is 15 amino acids long. CDR1 is MGHDK, CDR2 SYGVNS, per germline. V gave up 3 bases and J gave up 4 bases; unmatched junction bases: 8.

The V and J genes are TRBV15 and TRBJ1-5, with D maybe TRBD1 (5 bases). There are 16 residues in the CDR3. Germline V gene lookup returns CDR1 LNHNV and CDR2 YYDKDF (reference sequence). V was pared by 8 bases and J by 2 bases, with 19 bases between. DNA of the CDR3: TGTGCCACCGGAACTCCCGGGGGGGATCGCAATCAGCCCCAGCATTTT. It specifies CATGTPGGDRNQPQHF.

The CDR3 region is CASSISGQGGDEQYF. CDR3 nucleotides: TGTGCCAGTAGTATCTCGGGACAGGGAGGGGACGAGCAGTACTTC. This chain links TRBV19 with TRBJ2-7; TRBD1 agrees at 9 bases. The germline V gene encodes CDR1 LNHDA and CDR2 SQIVND (reference sequence). The CDR3 has 15 amino acids. V shed 3 bases, J shed 5 bases, and the junction held 8 bases outside the gene matches.

For the CDR3, the DNA is TGTGCCAGCAGACCTACTAGCGGGCCCGTCGAGCAGTACTTC. It codes for CASRPTSGPVEQYF. The chain carries TRBV6-5 and TRBJ2-7; 9 bases are shared with TRBD2. J was trimmed by 6 bases and V by 6 bases; bases with no gene match: 9. In germline, CDR1 is MNHEY, CDR2 SVGAGI. This CDR3 region has 14 residues.

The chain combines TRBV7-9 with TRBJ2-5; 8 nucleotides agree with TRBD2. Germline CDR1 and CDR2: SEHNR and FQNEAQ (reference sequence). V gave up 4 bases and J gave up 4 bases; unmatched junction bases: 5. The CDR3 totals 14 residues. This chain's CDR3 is CASSSAGAAETQYF. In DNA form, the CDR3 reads TGTGCCAGCAGCTCAGCGGGGGCGGCAGAGACCCAGTACTTC.

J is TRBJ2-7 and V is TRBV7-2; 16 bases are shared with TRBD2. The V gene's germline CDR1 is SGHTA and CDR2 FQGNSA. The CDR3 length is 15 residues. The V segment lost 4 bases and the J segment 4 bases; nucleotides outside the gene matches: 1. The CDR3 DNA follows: TGTGCCAGCAGCTCGGGACTAGCGGGAGGGTACGAGCAGTACTTC. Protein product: CASSSGLAGGYEQYF.

In DNA form, the CDR3 reads TGCGCCAGCAGCTTCTTCGACCAGGGAGGCACCGGGGAGCTGTTTTTT. Its translation is CASSFFDQGGTGELFF. This rearrangement joins TRBV5-1 to TRBJ2-2; tentative D call: TRBD2 (6 bases). The CDR3 is 16 amino acids. Looked up from germline, CDR1 is SGHRS and CDR2 is YFSETQ. Trimming took off 2 bases at V and 4 bases at J, with 15 bases between the two ends.

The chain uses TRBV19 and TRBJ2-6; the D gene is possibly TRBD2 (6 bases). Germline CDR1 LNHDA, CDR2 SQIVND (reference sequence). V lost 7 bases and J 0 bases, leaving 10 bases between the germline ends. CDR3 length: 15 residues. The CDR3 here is CASNPGVSGANVLTF. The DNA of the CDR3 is TGTGCCAGTAATCCGGGGGTCTCTGGGGCCAACGTCCTGACTTTC.

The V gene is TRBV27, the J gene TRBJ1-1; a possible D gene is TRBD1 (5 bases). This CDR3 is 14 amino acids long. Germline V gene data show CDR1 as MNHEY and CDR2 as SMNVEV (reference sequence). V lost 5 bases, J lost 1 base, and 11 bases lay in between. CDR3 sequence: CASSRGTGNTEAFF. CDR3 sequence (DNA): TGTGCCAGCAGTAGGGGCACAGGGAACACTGAAGCTTTCTTT.

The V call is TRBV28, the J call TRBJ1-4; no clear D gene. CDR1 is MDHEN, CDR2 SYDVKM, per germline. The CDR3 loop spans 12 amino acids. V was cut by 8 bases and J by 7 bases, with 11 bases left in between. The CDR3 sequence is CASEGGGEKLFF. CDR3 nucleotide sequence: TGTGCCAGCGAGGGAGGCGGTGAAAAACTGTTTTTT.

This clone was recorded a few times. The CDR3 region is CASTYSAGNTIYF. The CDR3 DNA is TGTGCCAGCACCTACAGTGCTGGAAACACCATATATTTT. The V call is TRBV5-5, the J call TRBJ1-3; unclear D gene. The CDR3 is 13 amino acids. The germline gives CDR1 SGHKS, CDR2 YYEKEE (reference sequence). Trimming pared 6 bases from V and 2 bases from J, leaving 9 bases between.

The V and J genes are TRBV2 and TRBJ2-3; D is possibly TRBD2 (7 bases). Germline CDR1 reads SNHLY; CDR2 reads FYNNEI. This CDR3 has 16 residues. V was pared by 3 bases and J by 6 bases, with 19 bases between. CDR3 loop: CASSDAQRGQGDTQYF. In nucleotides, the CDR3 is TGTGCCAGCAGTGATGCCCAGCGGGGACAAGGGGATACGCAGTATTTT.

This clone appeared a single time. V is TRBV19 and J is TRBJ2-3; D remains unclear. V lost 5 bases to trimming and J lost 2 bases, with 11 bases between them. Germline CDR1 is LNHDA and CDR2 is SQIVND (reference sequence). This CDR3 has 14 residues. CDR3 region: CASSPRRATDTQYF. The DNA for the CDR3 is TGTGCCAGTAGTCCCCGGAGAGCCACAGATACGCAGTATTTT.

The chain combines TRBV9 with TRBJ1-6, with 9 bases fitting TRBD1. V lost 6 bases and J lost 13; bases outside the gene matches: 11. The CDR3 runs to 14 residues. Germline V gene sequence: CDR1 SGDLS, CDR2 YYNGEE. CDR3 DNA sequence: TGTGCCAGCACCACGGGGGGACAGGGAGATCCCCTCCACTTT. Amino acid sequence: CASTTGGQGDPLHF. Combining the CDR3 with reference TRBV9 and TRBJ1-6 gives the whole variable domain DSGVTQTPKHLITATGQRVTLRCSPRSGDLSVYWYQQSLDQGLQFLIQYYNGEERAKGNILERFSAQQFPDLHSELNLSSLELGDSALYFCASTTGGQGDPLHFGNGTRLTVT.

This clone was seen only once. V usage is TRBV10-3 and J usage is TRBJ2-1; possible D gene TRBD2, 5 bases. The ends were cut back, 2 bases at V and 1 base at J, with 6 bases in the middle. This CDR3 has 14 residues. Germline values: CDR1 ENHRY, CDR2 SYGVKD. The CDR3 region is CAISEGGSYNEQFF. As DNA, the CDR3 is TGTGCCATCAGTGAGGGAGGATCCTACAATGAGCAGTTCTTC.